This TCR beta chain was obtained from a study of T cell responses to AZD1222 COVID-19 vaccine. Study at large: Both about-4-week and about-12-week second-dose recipients were combined. Points from the study as a whole: Most donors were white British, females outnumbered males, and clonal diversity was possibly underestimated.

The germline V and J ends were trimmed by 5 bases and 4 bases, with 15 bases remaining between them. From germline, CDR1 is MDHEN and CDR2 SYDVKM. The CDR3 consists of 16 residues. Libraries were prepared by immunoSEQ multiplex PCR; TCRdb keeps only in-frame clonotypes and omits some of them. Seen here are 140,000 to 150,000 clones, roughly 93% observed once, and the top ten hold over 4%. This clone showed up just once. Its antigen is currently unknown. The origin of this receptor is an adult in good health. The V gene is TRBV28, the J gene TRBJ1-6; tentatively, D is TRBD1 (5 bases). Here the sequenced sample was peripheral blood, taken on day 0 of AZD1222 vaccination. DNA for the CDR3: TGTGCCAGCAGTCCTCGGGACCGTTCATATAATTCACCCCTCCACTTT. It is translated as CASSPRDRSYNSPLHF. Supplemented by reference TRBV28 and TRBJ1-6, the full variable domain reads DVKVTQSSRYLVKRTGEKVFLECVQDMDHENMFWYRQDPGLGLRLIYFSYDVKMKEKGDIPEGYSVSREKKERFSLILESASTNQTSMYLCASSPRDRSYNSPLHFGNGTRLTVT.